These T cell receptor beta chains were read from a single sample in a study of CD8 T cells in Susac syndrome. TCRdb reprocessed the immunoSEQ multiplex PCR reads with MiXCR, giving one entry per CDR3 protein. Of 150,000 to 200,000 distinct CDR3 sequences listed, about 92% are singletons. The sequenced material came from CD4+ T cells from PBMCs. The receptors derive from a human donor in good health. Both conserved end residues are part of each CDR3. Each record gives: clone size, V gene, D gene, J gene, CDR3 DNA, CDR3 protein. D genes are given only for firm matches. A clone size is listed for some rows: how often the clone was seen (once, few, many), or a class if it is expanded.

.,TRBV3-1,TRBD1,TRBJ1-2,TGTGCCAGCAGCCAAGATTTAGGACAGGGGGACTATGGCTACACCTTC,CASSQDLGQGDYGYTF
once,TRBV3-1,TRBD1,TRBJ1-2,TGTGCCAGCAGTCAGGCGGGGGACAGGCGCGGCTACACCTTC,CASSQAGDRRGYTF
.,TRBV5-6,.,TRBJ1-4,TGTGCCAGCAGCTTTTCCGGGGAGGGGAATGAAAAACTGTTTTTT,CASSFSGEGNEKLFF
.,TRBV5-1,TRBD2,TRBJ2-1,TGCGCCAGCAGCCTGAGGGGTAGCTTGAGTGGGACTAGTTCTTCGGATGAGCAGTTCTTC,CASSLRGSLSGTSSSDEQFF
.,TRBV6-5,TRBD1,TRBJ1-5,TGTGCCAGCAGCCCCGACAGGGCTGGCAATCAGCCCCAGCATTTT,CASSPDRAGNQPQHF
.,TRBV28,.,TRBJ2-7,TGTGCCAGCTGGGGGAGGGGGGGGTGGTACGAGCAGTACTTC,CASWGRGGWYEQYF
.,TRBV6-2/TRBV6-3,.,TRBJ2-5,TGCTCCAGTCGGGACAAGGAGACCCAGTACTTC,CSSRDKETQYF
.,TRBV27,.,TRBJ2-5,TGTGCCAGCAGTCTGACTTACCAAGAGACCCAGTACTTC,CASSLTYQETQYF
.,TRBV19,.,TRBJ1-1,TGTGCCAGTAGTCTAGCCGGGCCGATGAACACTGAAGCTTTCTTT,CASSLAGPMNTEAFF
.,TRBV5-1,.,TRBJ1-1,TGCGCCAGCAGCTTAATGGACGGGGGGGAAGCTTTCTTT,CASSLMDGGEAFF
.,TRBV3-1,.,TRBJ1-1,TGTGCCAGCAGCCTCCCCTGGGACCCTGAAGCTTTCTTT,CASSLPWDPEAFF
once,TRBV29-1,.,TRBJ2-3,TGCAGCGGGGACAGCGGGCCTGGGGCAGATACGCAGTATTTT,CSGDSGPGADTQYF
.,TRBV3-1,.,TRBJ2-5,TGTGCCAGCAGCCAAGGACAGGCGCAGGAAGAGACCCAGTACTTC,CASSQGQAQEETQYF
.,TRBV28,TRBD2,TRBJ2-5,TGTGCCAGCAGTCTAGCGGGAGCGGCGGAGACCCAGTACTTC,CASSLAGAAETQYF
.,TRBV5-1,.,TRBJ2-5,TGCGCCAGCAGCTGGTCCTTACAGGGTAATCAAGAGACCCAGTACTTC,CASSWSLQGNQETQYF
.,TRBV6-2/TRBV6-3,TRBD1,TRBJ2-4,TGTGCCAGCAGTTTCTCCCGGGCCGGGACAGGGGAAAACATTCAGTACTTC,CASSFSRAGTGENIQYF
.,TRBV29-1,TRBD1,TRBJ2-5,TGCAGCGTTGTACGGACAGGGGTTCAAGAGACCCAGTACTTC,CSVVRTGVQETQYF